This T cell receptor (beta chain) was obtained from a study of cytomegalovirus exposure and HLA in healthy donors. Comments on this clone: As yet, its antigen is unknown.

General study points: As was reported, the HLA-A and HLA-B alleles of most subjects were accurately predicted from TCR beta sequences. DRB1 showed the most TCR associations and HLA-C the fewest in a later analysis, as rates varied by HLA locus.

The germline V gene has CDR1 LNHDA and CDR2 SQIVND (reference sequence). This CDR3 spans 15 amino acids. Trimming left V 0 bases short and J 4 bases short, with 10 bases between. The PCR employed 60 Vbeta primers together with 13 Jbeta primers. Data came from immunoSEQ multiplex PCR; TCRdb stores just in-frame clones and leaves some out. This sample carries about 160,000 clones, with over 1% going to the ten biggest clones. The source is an older woman in good health and CMV-seronegative. The sequencing input was PBMCs. The chain combines TRBV19 with TRBJ1-5; D unresolved. CDR3 DNA: TGTGCCAGTAGTATAGAGGAACAGCTTAATCAGCCCCAGCATTTT. Translating gives CASSIEEQLNQPQHF.